Listed here are 21 T cell receptor beta chains from one sample, sequenced in a study of blood T cells in healthy people across ages (dated by TCRdb to the mid-2010s). Libraries were built with 5' RACE. These reads were obtained on an Illumina HiSeq 2500. A second PCR of about 7 to 12 cycles was run with a J-beta primer mix and a sample-barcoded 5' primer. The public sequencing data were trimmed at Q25 with fastp and processed into clonotypes with MiXCR by TCRdb, which kept only in-frame beta chains. Duplicate CDR3 protein sequences are folded into a single record with the most common DNA and genes. The sample has 900,000 to 950,000 distinct CDR3 sequences on record, roughly 29% of them singletons. The ten largest account for roughly a tenth of the sample. This sample was shared with a second study, whose subject was T cells of mothers and their children.

Sequencing was done on a sample of blood. Source of these receptors: a woman between 35 and 50 years old in good health.

In this sample, this clonotype turned up a few times. Since a much larger clone is just one base distant, this may be a read error. The genes are TRBV12-3 or TRBV12-4 and TRBJ1-6, with D possibly TRBD1 on 5 matching bases. Trimming stripped 6 bases from V and 12 bases from J, with 15 bases between. The CDR3 consists of 13 residues. This chain's CDR3 is CASSPRRGGPLHF. DNA of the CDR3: TGTGCCAGCAGCCCGAGGAGGGGCGGACCCCTCCACTTT.

The sample holds a few counts of this clonotype. The rearrangement joins TRBV10-3 to TRBJ2-1; 8 bases align to TRBD1. CDR3 length equals 16 residues. V was clipped by 4 bases and J by 8 bases; unmatched bases: 13. Germline CDR1 reads ENHRY; CDR2 reads SYGVKD. CDR3 DNA sequence: TGTGCCATCAGTGCGCCAGGGGGCGCATTATTCCATGAGCAGTTCTTC. Its translation: CAISAPGGALFHEQFF.

This clonotype occurred once. This chain links TRBV7-2 with TRBJ2-4; D could derive from TRBD1 or TRBD2 (6 bases each). This CDR3 has 15 amino acids. Trimming took off 3 bases at V and 13 bases at J, with 22 bases between the two ends. Per the germline V gene, CDR1 is SGHTA and CDR2 is FQGNSA. The CDR3 region has the DNA TGTGCCAGCAGCTTCCGGACTCTCGGGGGACATGAGCAGTACTTC. It yields the protein CASSFRTLGGHEQYF. Together with reference TRBV7-2 and TRBJ2-4, the CDR3 gives the full variable domain: GAGVSQSPSNKVTEKGKDVELRCDPISGHTALYWYRQSLGQGLEFLIYFQGNSAPDKSGLPSDRFSAERTGGSVSTLTIQRTQQEDSAVYLCASSFRTLGGHEQYFGAGTRLSVL.

In this sample, this clonotype turned up once. The chain carries TRBV28 and TRBJ1-1; D is ambiguous. The CDR3 runs 15 residues. Germline loops: CDR1 MDHEN, CDR2 SYDVKM. V was pared by 7 bases and J by 1 base, with 16 bases between. The CDR3 nucleotides are TGTGCCAGCACGCCGGAACCAGCGGGGAACACTGAAGCTTTCTTT. Its translation: CASTPEPAGNTEAFF.

This clonotype was observed at least ten times. V is TRBV20-1 and J is TRBJ2-7; D may be TRBD1 or TRBD2 (5 bases each). The ends were cut back, 3 bases at V and 0 bases at J, with 21 bases in the middle. Per the germline V gene, CDR1 is DFQATT and CDR2 is SNEGSKA (reference sequence). CDR3 size: 17 residues. CDR3 in amino acids: CSASLLRDLALSYEQYF. The CDR3 bases are TGCAGTGCTAGCTTGCTCCGGGACCTAGCTCTCTCCTACGAGCAGTACTTC.

This clonotype was counted ten times or more. The rearrangement links TRBV6-5 to TRBJ2-7; no firm D call. Germline loops: CDR1 MNHEY, CDR2 SVGAGI. This CDR3 is 13 amino acids long. V gave up 0 bases and J gave up 7 bases, with 10 bases separating them. The CDR3 is CASSYSLGSEQYF. Here the CDR3 DNA reads TGTGCCAGCAGTTACTCTCTAGGGTCGGAGCAGTACTTC.

The chain joins TRBV7-9 to TRBJ1-5; D might be TRBD1 (5 bases). CDR3 length: 16 residues. The V gene's germline CDR1 is SEHNR and CDR2 FQNEAQ (reference sequence). V dropped 5 bases and J dropped 9 bases, with 23 bases sitting between them. The DNA for the CDR3 is TGTGCCAGCAGCCCCCTCATGGGGGGGTTACGGTCGCCCCAGCATTTT. Its translation is CASSPLMGGLRSPQHF.

The chain combines TRBV9 with TRBJ1-2, with D possibly matching TRBD1 (5 bases). This CDR3 has 15 residues. Trimming removed 4 bases at V and 1 base at J, with 14 bases between. In germline, CDR1 is SGDLS, CDR2 YYNGEE. The CDR3 reads CASSPRGAVNYGYTF. Written as DNA, the CDR3 is TGTGCCAGCAGCCCTCGCGGGGCAGTTAACTATGGCTACACCTTC.

This chain links TRBV3-1 with TRBJ1-2, with D perhaps TRBD1 (5 bases). CDR3 length equals 15 residues. V lost 5 bases to trimming and J lost 3 bases, with 16 bases between them. Looked up from germline, CDR1 is LGHDT and CDR2 is YNNKEL (reference sequence). Written as DNA, the CDR3 is TGTGCCAGCAGCTGGGGCCCGACAACGCACTATGGCTACACCTTC. Protein sequence: CASSWGPTTHYGYTF.

Ten or more counts support this clonotype. The gene calls are TRBV4-3 and TRBJ2-7, with 7 bases matching TRBD1. This CDR3 has 15 residues. V trimming: 4 bases; J trimming: 0 bases; junction bases outside the gene matches: 6. Germline V lookup: CDR1 LGHNA, CDR2 YSLEER. CDR3 loop: CASSRDRPTSYEQYF. In nucleotides, the CDR3 is TGCGCCAGCAGCCGGGACAGACCCACCTCCTACGAGCAGTACTTC.

This clonotype was observed many times. V and J are TRBV20-1 and TRBJ2-3, with a tentative D call TRBD2 (6 bases). Germline CDR1 is DFQATT and CDR2 is SNEGSKA (reference sequence). Deletions cut 6 bases from V and 7 bases from J, with 11 bases between. The CDR3 totals 11 residues. In DNA, the CDR3 is TGCAGTGCCCATCGGGGGTATACGCAGTATTTT. Translating gives CSAHRGYTQYF.

This clonotype was seen only a few times. This chain uses TRBV3-1 with TRBJ1-2; 8 nucleotides line up with TRBD1. CDR3 length: 15 residues. Per the germline V gene, CDR1 is LGHDT and CDR2 is YNNKEL (reference sequence). V dropped 4 bases and J dropped 3; count of bases not matched to a gene: 7. The CDR3 is CASSPRAGGDYGYTF. Written as DNA, the CDR3 is TGTGCCAGCAGCCCCCGGGCAGGGGGCGACTATGGCTACACCTTC.

This clonotype has more than one count but fewer than ten. The V gene is TRBV28, the J gene TRBJ2-7; no clear D. The V end was cut by 5 bases, the J end by 4 bases, with 21 bases between. CDR1 is MDHEN, CDR2 SYDVKM, per germline. The CDR3 extends over 16 amino acids. The CDR3 region has the DNA TGTGCCAGCAGTCCCCCCGGGTCTTCCCTTTCATACGAGCAGTACTTC. Residues: CASSPPGSSLSYEQYF.

The chain employs TRBV7-3 and TRBJ2-1; 8 positions agree with TRBD2. Unmatched junction bases numbered 7, after V lost 3 bases and J lost 0 bases. The CDR3 covers 17 residues. CDR1 is SGHTA and CDR2 is FQGTGA in the germline V gene. In nucleotides, the CDR3 is TGTGCCAGCAGCTTCGATCAGCGGGGGAGCTCCTACAATGAGCAGTTCTTC. Its protein is CASSFDQRGSSYNEQFF.

This clonotype was seen a few times. Just one base apart from a much larger clone, this may be a read error. This chain links TRBV7-6 with TRBJ2-5; the match to TRBD1 covers 8 bases. J gave up 6 bases and V 3 bases, and 3 bases lay outside the gene matches. The germline CDR1 and CDR2 sequences are SGHVS and FNYEAQ. The CDR3 has 13 amino acids. CDR3 nucleotide sequence: TGTGCCAGCAGCTTGAACAGGGGGAAGACCCAGTACTTC. Translation gives CASSLNRGKTQYF.

This clonotype was counted between two and nine times. The chain joins TRBV27 to TRBJ1-2; 9 nucleotides line up with TRBD1. The germline CDR1 and CDR2 sequences are MNHEY and SMNVEV (reference sequence). Trimming at V came to 3 bases and at J to 2 bases, leaving 4 bases not matched to a gene. CDR3 size: 15 residues. This chain's CDR3 is CASSFRTGANYGYTF. CDR3 in DNA: TGTGCCAGCAGTTTTCGGACAGGGGCAAACTATGGCTACACCTTC.

This sequence joins TRBV5-1 and TRBJ2-7; 9 nucleotides match TRBD1. The length of the CDR3 is 17 residues. V dropped 1 base and J dropped 4; count of bases not matched to a gene: 12. CDR1 is SGHRS, CDR2 YFSETQ, per germline. CDR3 region: CASSLPGQGGRGYEQYF. As DNA, the CDR3 is TGCGCCAGCAGCTTGCCGGGACAGGGAGGTAGGGGATACGAGCAGTACTTC.

The chain links TRBV20-1 to TRBJ2-1; D uncertain. This CDR3 comprises 13 residues. Between the trimmed V and J ends, which lost 2 bases and 4 bases, there was a span of 9 bases. CDR1 is DFQATT and CDR2 is SNEGSKA in the germline V gene (reference sequence). CDR3 in DNA: TGCAGTGCTAGAAGTCCGGGTTACAATGAGCAGTTCTTC. Translated: CSARSPGYNEQFF.

As regards this clonotype: With a much larger clone just one base away, this may be a read error. The genes are TRBV7-3 and TRBJ2-6; 10 bases are a match to TRBD2. Per germline, CDR1 SGHTA and CDR2 FQGTGA. This CDR3 contains 17 residues. The CDR3 DNA is TGTGCCAGCAGCACTCTAGCGGGGGTCGCTGGGGCCGACGTCCTGACTTTC. This gives the protein CASSTLAGVAGADVLTF.

The V gene is TRBV6-6, the J gene TRBJ2-1, with D possibly TRBD2 on 6 matching bases. The CDR3 extends over 13 amino acids. Germline CDR1 and CDR2: MNHNY and SVGAGI (reference sequence). Trimming stripped 10 bases from V and 15 bases from J, with 25 bases between. The CDR3 is CATSAGLLFSGFF. For the CDR3, the DNA is TGTGCCACCTCCGCCGGACTATTATTTTCAGGGTTCTTC.

The sample holds a few counts of this clonotype. V and J are TRBV28 and TRBJ2-1, with TRBD2 identical over 10 bases. This CDR3 is built from 16 residues. Trimming cost V 2 bases and J 7 bases; bases outside gene matches: 8. Germline CDR1 reads MDHEN; CDR2 reads SYDVKM. CDR3 protein: CASSLGTAGGSNEQFF. In nucleotides, the CDR3 is TGTGCCAGCAGTTTAGGGACAGCGGGGGGGAGTAATGAGCAGTTCTTC.